The clone carrying this TCR beta chain was recorded a few times. Its antigen is unknown. The sample originates from a study of cytomegalovirus exposure and HLA in healthy donors. Study-level information: Falling in the Caucasian-associated ancestry cluster were 81% of some 400 genotyped donors. Notes on the study in general: TCR beta V segments were, for the most part, productive about 87% or about 30% of the time in an earlier analysis.

PCR employed 60 Vbeta and 13 Jbeta primers. Data came from immunoSEQ multiplex PCR; TCRdb stores just in-frame clones and leaves some out. The sample holds 89,000 or so clones, about four fifths seen once. The V gene lost 7 bases and the J gene lost 6 bases, with 13 bases spanning the gap. CDR1 and CDR2 (germline): SQVTM, ANQGSEA. CDR3 length: 11 residues. The TCR sequence derives from a woman between 18 and 30 years old in good health and CMV-seropositive. The chain employs TRBV29-1 and TRBJ2-7, with D perhaps matching TRBD1 (6 bases). The sample comprised PBMCs. The CDR3 DNA reads as TGCAGCGGGACACAGGGTGGCGAGCAGTACTTC. Translated: CSGTQGGEQYF.